This TCR beta chain was identified in a study of T-cell memory formation after mild COVID-19. Study as a whole: TCR clustering was largely donor specific.

TCRdb itself ran the 5' RACE reads through MiXCR, one entry per CDR3 protein. There are 150,000 to 200,000 distinct CDR3 sequences in the sample; around a third occur only once, and approximately 12% lies in the top ten. The clonotype comes from an adult woman who had mild COVID-19 (a few samples of this study predate the infection). Cell type and time point are not known. Sample: PBMCs or a T cell subset sorted from them (not recorded which).

For the CDR3, the DNA is TGTGCCAGCAGCTCGTGGACTAGCGGAGGGTCGGATACGCAGTATTTT. Amino acids: CASSSWTSGGSDTQYF. The chain recombines TRBV4-2 with TRBJ2-3; TRBD2 agrees at 10 bases. The J segment lost 6 bases and the V segment lost 5 bases, leaving 11 bases of the junction unmatched. Germline CDR1 reads LGHNA; CDR2 reads YNFKEQ. The CDR3 length is 16 residues.